The clone carrying this TCR beta chain has more than one count but fewer than ten. Its antigen is unknown. There was one heparinised blood draw per donor, averaging about 100 mL. Cells sorted by CD45RO/CCR7/CD25/CD127/CD95/CD27 comprised CD4+ naive, central memory, regulatory and stem cell-like memory cells. The junction had 4 bases not matched to a gene; V was cut back by 4 bases and J by 6 bases. The germline V gene encodes CDR1 MGHRA and CDR2 YSYEKL. The CDR3 has 16 amino acids. Expressed TCRB transcripts were sequenced because the isolated RNA had all been reverse transcribed beforehand. TCRdb keeps only in-frame clones here, not all; method: immunoSEQ multiplex PCR. The sample records 300,000 to 350,000 clones, less than 20% being singletons. This sample was included in a study of beta chain features in type 1 diabetes. Study observations and caveats: The naive, central memory and Treg TCRB repertoires showed an apparent similarity that was greater among patients than among healthy donors.

This receptor was identified in a woman aged 18-29 years in good health. The rearrangement uses TRBV4-1 and TRBJ2-3; 16 nucleotides match TRBD2. The sequencing input was naive CD4+ T cells from blood. The CDR3 DNA reads as TGCGCCAGCAGCCGCGGGACTAGCGGGAGGGCGGATACGCAGTATTTT. Translation gives CASSRGTSGRADTQYF.